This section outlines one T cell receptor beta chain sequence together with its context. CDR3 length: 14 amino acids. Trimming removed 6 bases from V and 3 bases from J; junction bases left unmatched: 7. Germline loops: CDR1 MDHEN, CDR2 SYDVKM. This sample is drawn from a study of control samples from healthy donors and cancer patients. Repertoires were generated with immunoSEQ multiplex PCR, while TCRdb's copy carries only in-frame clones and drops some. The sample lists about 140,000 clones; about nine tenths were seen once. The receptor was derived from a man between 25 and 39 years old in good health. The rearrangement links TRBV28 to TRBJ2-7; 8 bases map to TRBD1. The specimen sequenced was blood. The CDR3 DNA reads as TGTGCCAGCAGGAGGACAGGGAGTTACTACGAGCAGTACTTC. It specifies CASRRTGSYYEQYF.